These 2 T cell receptor beta chains were sequenced from one sample in a study of T cells in Graves' hyperthyroidism and ophthalmopathy. Amplified regions were TCR beta CDR3 sequences from RNA transcripts. TCR CDR3 underwent first-round RT-PCR with the HTBI primer set. TCRdb ran MiXCR on the multiplex PCR reads and lists one entry per CDR3 protein. The sample has some 350,000 distinct CDR3 sequences; 12% to 15% are singletons. Sample: blood. The receptors were sampled from a woman aged 60-75 years with Graves' ophthalmopathy.

This clonotype was seen ten or more times. This chain uses TRBV28 with TRBJ1-1; a weak D match, TRBD1 (5 bases). V lost 7 bases and J lost 5, with 11 bases in between. CDR1 and CDR2 (germline): MDHEN, SYDVKM. This CDR3 spans 12 amino acids. The CDR3 reads CASTQRGTEAFF. The CDR3 region has the DNA TGTGCCAGCACCCAAAGGGGTACTGAAGCTTTCTTT.

As for this clonotype: A much larger clone sits a single nucleotide away, making a read error possible. Without the conserved terminal phenylalanine or tryptophan, this CDR3 likely stems from a read error. The chain is built from TRBV28 and TRBJ2-5; TRBD2 matches at 10 bases. The germline V gene encodes CDR1 MDHEN and CDR2 SYDVKM. Unmatched junction bases numbered 12, after V lost 4 bases and J lost 4 bases. The CDR3 totals 17 residues. In DNA, the CDR3 is TGTGCCAGCAGTTCTGGGACGTCACTAGCGGGGAGAGAGACCCAGTACTCC. Protein product: CASSSGTSLAGRETQYS.